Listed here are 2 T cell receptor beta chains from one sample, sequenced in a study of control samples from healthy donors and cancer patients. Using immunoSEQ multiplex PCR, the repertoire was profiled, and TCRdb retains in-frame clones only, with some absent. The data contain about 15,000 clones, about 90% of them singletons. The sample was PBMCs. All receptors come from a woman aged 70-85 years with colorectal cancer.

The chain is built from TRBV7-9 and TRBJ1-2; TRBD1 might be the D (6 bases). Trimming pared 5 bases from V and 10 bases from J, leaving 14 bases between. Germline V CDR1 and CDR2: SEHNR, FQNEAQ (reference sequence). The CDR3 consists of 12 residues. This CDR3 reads CASSVPQGFYTF. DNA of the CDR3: TGTGCCAGCAGCGTCCCACAGGGCTTCTACACCTTC.

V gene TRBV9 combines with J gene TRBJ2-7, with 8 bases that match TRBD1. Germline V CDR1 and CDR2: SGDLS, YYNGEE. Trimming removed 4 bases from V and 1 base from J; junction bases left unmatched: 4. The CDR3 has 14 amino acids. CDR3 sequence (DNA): TGTGCCAGCAGCCTAGGACAGGGTTCCTACGAGCAGTACTTC. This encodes CASSLGQGSYEQYF.